Each of the 3 T cell receptor beta chains below was sequenced from the same sample in a study of blood T cell repertoires in COVID-19. This table comes from immunoSEQ multiplex PCR, and its TCRdb copy is limited to in-frame clones, with some not included. Seen here are nearly 250,000 clones, 75% to 85% observed once, and the top ten hold about 9.1%. Sequencing was performed on PBMCs or T cells enriched from blood (not recorded which). These receptors all stem from a woman between 50 and 59 years old with acute COVID-19.

This sequence joins TRBV5-1 and TRBJ2-1; 14 bases match TRBD2. The V segment lost 4 bases and the J segment 7 bases; nucleotides outside the gene matches: 7. Germline loops: CDR1 SGHRS, CDR2 YFSETQ. The CDR3 has 16 residues. DNA of the CDR3: TGCGCCAGCAGCGGGGGACTAGCGGGAGCTACTAATGAGCAGTTCTTC. The encoded protein is CASSGGLAGATNEQFF.

The chain recombines TRBV6-5 with TRBJ2-2; D remains ambiguous. The CDR3 has 12 amino acids. V lost 5 bases and J lost 5, with 6 bases in between. CDR1 MNHEY and CDR2 SVGAGI come from the germline V gene. The CDR3 sequence is CASSTQTGELFF. DNA of the CDR3: TGTGCCAGCAGTACCCAGACCGGGGAGCTGTTTTTT.

With respect to this clone: One end of the junction does not line up with germline, which may come from a read error. J is TRBJ2-7 and V is TRBV7-9, with TRBD2 matching 9 bases. Germline V gene data show CDR1 as SEHNR and CDR2 as FQNEAQ (reference sequence). This CDR3 has 15 amino acids. CDR3 region: CASSPSGGTFHEQCF. As DNA, the CDR3 is TGTGCCAGCAGCCCCAGCGGGGGGACTTTCCACGAGCAGTGCTTC.